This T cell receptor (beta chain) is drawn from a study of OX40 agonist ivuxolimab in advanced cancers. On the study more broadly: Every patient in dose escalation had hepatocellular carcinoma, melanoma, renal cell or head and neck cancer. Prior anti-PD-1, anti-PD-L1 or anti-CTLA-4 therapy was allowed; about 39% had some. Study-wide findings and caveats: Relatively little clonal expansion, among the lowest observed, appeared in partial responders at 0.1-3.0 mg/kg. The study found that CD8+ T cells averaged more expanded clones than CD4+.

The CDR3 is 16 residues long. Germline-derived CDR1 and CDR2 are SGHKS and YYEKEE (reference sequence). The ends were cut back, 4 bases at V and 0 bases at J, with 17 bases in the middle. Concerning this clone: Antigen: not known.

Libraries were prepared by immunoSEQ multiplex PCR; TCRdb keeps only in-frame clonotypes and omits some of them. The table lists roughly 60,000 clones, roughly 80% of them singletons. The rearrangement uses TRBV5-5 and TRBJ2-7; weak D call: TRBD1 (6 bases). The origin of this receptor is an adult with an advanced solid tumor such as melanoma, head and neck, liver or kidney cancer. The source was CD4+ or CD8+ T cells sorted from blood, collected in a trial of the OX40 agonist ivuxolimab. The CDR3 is CASSRAPTGTSYEQYF. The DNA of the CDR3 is TGTGCCAGCAGCCGAGCACCGACAGGAACCTCCTACGAGCAGTACTTC. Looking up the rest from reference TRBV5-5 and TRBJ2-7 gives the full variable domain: DAGVTQSPTHLIKTRGQQVTLRCSPISGHKSVSWYQQVLGQGPQFIFQYYEKEERGRGNFPDRFSARQFPNYSSELNVNALLLGDSALYLCASSRAPTGTSYEQYFGPGTRLTVT.